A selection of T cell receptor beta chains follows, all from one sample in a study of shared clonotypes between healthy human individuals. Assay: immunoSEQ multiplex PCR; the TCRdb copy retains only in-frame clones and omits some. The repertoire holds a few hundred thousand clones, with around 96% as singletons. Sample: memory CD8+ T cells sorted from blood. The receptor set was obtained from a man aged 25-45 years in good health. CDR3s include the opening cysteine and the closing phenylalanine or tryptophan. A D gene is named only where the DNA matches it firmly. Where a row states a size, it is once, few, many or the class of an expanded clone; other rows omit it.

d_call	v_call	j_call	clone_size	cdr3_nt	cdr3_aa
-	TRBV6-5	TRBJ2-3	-	TGTGCCAGCAGTAGGTCCCTAAGCACAGATACGCAGTATTTT	CASSRSLSTDTQYF
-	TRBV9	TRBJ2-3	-	TGTGCCAGCAGCCCCGGGCCAGTCGTGTCAGATACGCAGTATTTT	CASSPGPVVSDTQYF
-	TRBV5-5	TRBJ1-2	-	TGTGCCAGCAGCTTGGACAGGTTGGGGGCTAACTATGGCTACACCTTC	CASSLDRLGANYGYTF
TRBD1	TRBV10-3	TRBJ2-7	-	TGTGCCATCAGCGGACAGGGGTTGGGCTACGAGCAGTACTTC	CAISGQGLGYEQYF
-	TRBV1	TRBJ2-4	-	TGCACCAGCAGCCAGGGGACCAAAAACATTCAGTACTTC	CTSSQGTKNIQYF
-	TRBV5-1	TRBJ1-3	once	TGCGCCAGCACTCGGTTTGGGGGATCCGGAAACACCATATATTTT	CASTRFGGSGNTIYF
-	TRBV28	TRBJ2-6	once	TGTGCCAGCAGTTTCACCCGGGGCTCTGGGGCCAACGTCCTGACTTTC	CASSFTRGSGANVLTF
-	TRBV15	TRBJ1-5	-	TGTGCCACCAGCAGGTGGGAGGGTCATCAGCCCCAGCATTTT	CATSRWEGHQPQHF
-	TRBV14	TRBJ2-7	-	TGTGCCAGCAGCCAAGTTATCGGAGGGGACTACGAGCAGTACTTC	CASSQVIGGDYEQYF
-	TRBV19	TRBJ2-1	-	TGTGCCAGTAGTCGGACAGCTACTAATGAGCAGTTCTTC	CASSRTATNEQFF
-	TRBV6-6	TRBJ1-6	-	TGTGCCAGCAGTTACCTGTCCTCTCCCGGGGATTCACCCCTCCACTTT	CASSYLSSPGDSPLHF
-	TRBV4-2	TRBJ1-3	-	TGTGCCAGCCGGGGGGCATGGGGAAACACCATATATTTT	CASRGAWGNTIYF
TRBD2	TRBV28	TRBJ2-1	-	TGTGCCAGCAGAGAAAGCGGGGACCTTTACAATGAGCAGTTCTTC	CASRESGDLYNEQFF
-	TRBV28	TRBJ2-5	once	TGTGCCAGCAGTTTATTAGGGACTTCGCCGAAAGAGACCCAGTACTTC	CASSLLGTSPKETQYF
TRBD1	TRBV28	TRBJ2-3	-	TGTGCCAGCAGTTTCCGGGACAGTACGCAGTATTTT	CASSFRDSTQYF
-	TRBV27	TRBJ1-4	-	TGTGCCAGCAGTTTAATAGCTTTTGGGGGAAAACTGTTTTTT	CASSLIAFGGKLFF
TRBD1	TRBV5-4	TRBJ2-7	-	TGTGCCAGCAGCTTGGGACAGGGGGCTCGGGAGCAGTACTTC	CASSLGQGAREQYF
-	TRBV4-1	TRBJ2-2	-	TGCGCCAGCAGCCAAGATCCAGGGAACACCGGGGAGCTGTTTTTT	CASSQDPGNTGELFF
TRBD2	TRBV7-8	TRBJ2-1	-	TGTGCCAGCAGCTTAGCGCGAGCGGGAGTCCTTTCCTACAATGAGCAGTTCTTC	CASSLARAGVLSYNEQFF
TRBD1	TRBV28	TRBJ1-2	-	TGTGCCAGCGCCGGGACAGGCTTATGGGGCTACACCTTC	CASAGTGLWGYTF
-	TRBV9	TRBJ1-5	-	TGTGCCAGCAGCGTAGGGTGGGGCAATCAGCCCCAGCATTTT	CASSVGWGNQPQHF
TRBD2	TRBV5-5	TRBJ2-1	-	TGTGCCAGCAGCTTGGTCGCTAGCGGGATGAATGAGCAGTTCTTC	CASSLVASGMNEQFF